The table lists the clone carrying this T cell receptor beta chain with a count of one. This entry is derived from a study of blood T cell repertoires in COVID-19. This CDR3 is built from 16 residues. The germline V gene encodes CDR1 SEHNR and CDR2 FQNEAQ (reference sequence). Trimming cost V 4 bases and J 4 bases, with 19 bases left between them. Profiled with immunoSEQ multiplex PCR; TCRdb holds only in-frame clones, not every one. This table holds fewer than 200,000 clones, about 80% found once. The sequencing input was peripheral blood. V usage is TRBV7-9 and J usage is TRBJ1-1; a possible D gene is TRBD1 (6 bases). This TCR derives from a human donor in a cohort sampled during active COVID-19. The CDR3 is CASSSTVQGPGTEAFF. CDR3 sequence (DNA): TGTGCCAGCAGCTCCACCGTACAGGGCCCCGGCACTGAAGCTTTCTTT.